The 21 T cell receptor beta chains reported below all come from one sample, sequenced in a study of blood T cell repertoires in COVID-19. The assay was immunoSEQ multiplex PCR, and TCRdb's table has in-frame clones only and misses some. The repertoire includes about 100,000 clones, approximately 92% of them detected once, and around 5.7% sits in the top ten. Sequencing used peripheral blood. These receptors originate from an older man with acute or convalescent COVID-19.

This CDR3 is CASSLLSGYTF. The CDR3 coding sequence is TGTGCCAGCAGCTTACTATCTGGCTACACCTTC. The chain is built from TRBV13 and TRBJ1-2; D not resolved. The V and J ends lost 2 bases and 7 bases respectively, with 5 bases between them. The germline V gene encodes CDR1 PRHDT and CDR2 FYEKMQ (reference sequence). The CDR3 spans 11 residues. Drawing the rest from reference TRBV13 and TRBJ1-2, the complete variable domain is AAGVIQSPRHLIKEKRETATLKCYPIPRHDTVYWYQQGPGQDPQFLISFYEKMQSDKGSIPDRFSAQQFSDYHSELNMSSLELGDSALYFCASSLLSGYTFGSGTRLTVV.

V is TRBV2 and J is TRBJ2-1; 10 positions agree with TRBD2. V lost 6 bases, J lost 6 bases, and 8 bases stayed unmatched. The CDR3 spans 15 residues. Germline values: CDR1 SNHLY, CDR2 FYNNEI. The chain's CDR3 is CASREPSGGPNEQFF. CDR3 DNA: TGTGCCAGCAGAGAACCTAGCGGGGGCCCCAATGAGCAGTTCTTC. The full variable domain, in which reference TRBV2 and TRBJ2-1 provide the parts outside the CDR3, is EPEVTQTPSHQVTQMGQEVILRCVPISNHLYFYWYRQILGQKVEFLVSFYNNEISEKSEIFDDQFSVERPDGSNFTLKIRSTKLEDSAMYFCASREPSGGPNEQFFGPGTRLTVL.

The chain employs TRBV5-6 and TRBJ2-1; 13 nucleotides line up with TRBD2. The J segment lost 13 bases and the V segment lost 4 bases, leaving 8 bases of the junction unmatched. The length of the CDR3 is 14 residues. Germline V CDR1 and CDR2: SGHDT, YYEEEE. As DNA, the CDR3 is TGTGCCAGCAGCGTAACTAGCGGGAGGGCCGTACAGTTCTTC. This sequence encodes CASSVTSGRAVQFF.

This clone has only one observation. The chain joins TRBV10-1 to TRBJ2-3; the D gene is possibly TRBD2 (6 bases). This CDR3 region has 14 residues. Germline CDR1 and CDR2: WNHNN and SYGVQD (reference sequence). V lost 3 bases, J lost 2 bases, and 9 bases lay in between. The CDR3 nucleotides read TGCGCCAGCAGTGAAAGGACTACCACAGATACGCAGTATTTT. Translated, it gives CASSERTTTDTQYF.

The count of this clone is one. As DNA, the CDR3 is TGCGCCAGCAGTGAGCTTCCAGGGCTTGAGCAGTTCTTC. This encodes CASSELPGLEQFF. The V call is TRBV10-2, the J call TRBJ2-1, with a weak D call TRBD1 (5 bases). The V and J ends lost 2 bases and 9 bases respectively, with 11 bases between them. Per the germline V gene, CDR1 is WSHSY and CDR2 is SAAADI. This CDR3 contains 13 residues.

V and J are TRBV19 and TRBJ1-5; 7 nucleotides match TRBD1. The CDR3 has 14 residues. Losses at the gene ends were 5 bases for V and 3 bases for J; bases not matched to a gene: 4. Per the germline V gene, CDR1 is LNHDA and CDR2 is SQIVND (reference sequence). The CDR3 sequence: CASSGTVLNQPQHF. The CDR3 DNA reads TGTGCCAGTAGTGGGACAGTGCTCAATCAGCCCCAGCATTTT.

The chain combines TRBV5-1 with TRBJ1-2; a weak D match, TRBD1 (5 bases). The CDR3 runs to 14 residues. V lost 3 bases, J lost 4 bases, and 13 bases lay in between. CDR1 is SGHRS, CDR2 YFSETQ, per germline. DNA for the CDR3: TGCGCCAGCAGCTCCCCCGGGACTGTCTATGGCTACACCTTC. Amino acid sequence: CASSSPGTVYGYTF.

The CDR3 DNA is TGTGCCAGCAGTAGGGAGGCCCCAGATACGCAGTATTTT. It translates to CASSREAPDTQYF. The V gene is TRBV11-2, the J gene TRBJ2-3; possibly TRBD2 for D (6 bases). Germline-derived CDR1 and CDR2 are SGHAT and FQNNGV. The CDR3 loop spans 13 amino acids. V lost 6 bases and J 4 bases, leaving 11 bases between the germline ends. Looking up the rest from reference TRBV11-2 and TRBJ2-3 gives the full variable domain: EAGVAQSPRYKIIEKRQSVAFWCNPISGHATLYWYQQILGQGPKLLIQFQNNGVVDDSQLPKDRFSAERLKGVDSTLKIQPAKLEDSAVYLCASSREAPDTQYFGPGTRLTVL.

This CDR3 is CASSLGDIGNEKLFF. As DNA, the CDR3 is TGCGCCAGCAGCTTAGGGGACATCGGGAATGAAAAACTGTTTTTT. The rearrangement uses TRBV5-1 and TRBJ1-4; maybe TRBD1 (6 bases). Germline V lookup: CDR1 SGHRS, CDR2 YFSETQ. CDR3 size: 15 residues. V was clipped by 2 bases and J by 5 bases, with 13 bases between them.

This sequence joins TRBV12-3 or TRBV12-4 and TRBJ1-2; D unresolved. Trimming removed 3 bases at V and 4 bases at J, with 9 bases between. The CDR3 covers 13 residues. The CDR3 DNA is TGTGCCAGCAGTTTTGCAACATTCTATGGCTACACCTTC. Residues: CASSFATFYGYTF.

The chain uses TRBV18 and TRBJ2-7; maybe TRBD2 (5 bases). The CDR3 loop spans 14 amino acids. CDR1 and CDR2 (germline): KGHSH, LQKENI. Deletions cut 5 bases from V and 6 bases from J, with 17 bases between. The CDR3 region has the DNA TGTGCCAGCTCATCCTCGGACTCTTTAATCGAGCAGTACTTC. This translates into CASSSSDSLIEQYF.

The chain combines TRBV19 with TRBJ1-6; D might be TRBD1 (6 bases). V dropped 5 bases and J dropped 7 bases, with 18 bases sitting between them. The CDR3 consists of 16 residues. Germline CDR1 and CDR2: LNHDA and SQIVND (reference sequence). The DNA of the CDR3 is TGTGCCAGTAGTCCTCGGGTAAGGGGGTCAAATTCACCCCTCCACTTT. Translating gives CASSPRVRGSNSPLHF.

The chain employs TRBV6-5 and TRBJ2-7; D remains ambiguous. This CDR3 has 13 residues. Germline values: CDR1 MNHEY, CDR2 SVGAGI. Between the trimmed V and J ends, which lost 4 bases and 6 bases, there was a span of 13 bases. The CDR3 spells CASSSVLYSEQYF. For the CDR3, the DNA is TGTGCCAGCAGTTCCGTCCTATACAGCGAGCAGTACTTC.

J is TRBJ1-1 and V is TRBV7-6; D is possibly TRBD1 (6 bases). Germline CDR1 is SGHVS and CDR2 is FNYEAQ. The ends were cut back, 5 bases at V and 0 bases at J, with 13 bases in the middle. This CDR3 region has 15 residues. The CDR3 DNA reads TGTGCCAGCAGCGAGCTACAGGGATTGAACACTGAAGCTTTCTTT. Protein sequence: CASSELQGLNTEAFF.

The chain couples TRBV6-5 to TRBJ2-5; weak D call: TRBD2 (7 bases). Trimming cost V 2 bases and J 5 bases, with 18 bases left between them. Germline values: CDR1 MNHEY, CDR2 SVGAGI. The CDR3 is made up of 16 amino acids. CDR3 amino acids: CASSYLLGGAGETQYF. For the CDR3, the DNA is TGTGCCAGCAGTTACCTCCTGGGGGGGGCAGGGGAGACCCAGTACTTC.

The rearrangement uses TRBV7-9 and TRBJ1-2, with a tentative D call TRBD1 (6 bases). This CDR3 comprises 16 residues. V was clipped by 7 bases and J by 4 bases, with 22 bases between them. The germline V gene encodes CDR1 SEHNR and CDR2 FQNEAQ (reference sequence). CDR3 residues: CASNLMMGGHGYGYTF. CDR3 DNA: TGTGCCAGCAATCTGATGATGGGGGGGCACGGCTATGGCTACACCTTC.

This chain joins TRBV5-1 and TRBJ1-6, with TRBD1 matching 8 bases. V was clipped by 3 bases and J by 10 bases; unmatched bases: 6. Germline assignment: CDR1 SGHRS and CDR2 YFSETQ. The CDR3 sequence is 14 residues long. CDR3 loop: CASSSDRVGSPLHF. CDR3 bases: TGCGCCAGCAGCTCGGACAGGGTTGGATCACCCCTCCACTTT.

The chain couples TRBV5-1 to TRBJ2-5; 13 bases fit TRBD2. This CDR3 region has 16 residues. V trimming: 2 bases; J trimming: 4 bases; junction bases outside the gene matches: 5. Germline CDR1 and CDR2: SGHRS and YFSETQ. The CDR3 loop reads CASSLTSGGAGETQYF. Here the CDR3 DNA reads TGCGCCAGCAGCTTAACTAGCGGGGGGGCCGGAGAGACCCAGTACTTC.

The rearrangement uses TRBV6-5 and TRBJ1-5, with D unresolved. Germline values: CDR1 MNHEY, CDR2 SVGAGI. Trimming shortened V by 8 bases and J by 4 bases, and 18 bases separated the two germline ends. The length of the CDR3 is 15 residues. This CDR3 is CASARAPSANQPQHF. The CDR3 DNA sequence: TGTGCCAGCGCAAGAGCCCCGAGTGCGAATCAGCCCCAGCATTTT.

The V gene is TRBV18, the J gene TRBJ2-1; 9 positions match TRBD1. The ends lost 3 bases at V and 7 bases at J; junction bases unmatched: 7. Germline lookup yields CDR1 KGHSH and CDR2 LQKENI. The CDR3 is made up of 15 amino acids. The CDR3 DNA follows: TGTGCCAGCTCACCCGGACAGGGGTGGGGAAATGAGCAGTTCTTC. Protein product: CASSPGQGWGNEQFF.

The CDR3 bases are TGTGCCAGTATGCGGGACAGAGTCAATGGCTACACCTTC. Protein sequence: CASMRDRVNGYTF. This sequence joins TRBV19 and TRBJ1-2; 7 nucleotides agree with TRBD1. CDR1 is LNHDA, CDR2 SQIVND, per germline (reference sequence). After removal of 7 bases from V and 6 bases from J, the junction contained 8 bases not matched to a gene. The CDR3 is made up of 13 amino acids.